This TCR beta chain comes out of a study of T cells in Graves' hyperthyroidism and ophthalmopathy. Findings and limits, study-wide: Blood also held most thyroid clonotypes expanded beyond 0.001. The model anticipated ophthalmopathy a median approximately 6.7 months pre-onset.

This clonotype turned up a few times. Its antigen remains unidentified. Amplified TCR beta CDR3 regions came from RNA transcripts. The HTBI primer set served for first-round RT-PCR of the TCR CDR3. TCRdb fed the multiplex PCR reads into MiXCR, producing one record per CDR3 protein. The table shows a few hundred thousand distinct CDR3 sequences, with roughly 50% occurring only once. Clinical symptoms, serum thyroxine, TRAb, thyroid ultrasound and orbital computed tomography established diagnosis. Trimming shortened V by 0 bases and J by 3 bases, and 9 bases separated the two germline ends. Germline CDR1 reads DFQATT; CDR2 reads SNEGSKA (reference sequence). This CDR3 comprises 14 residues.

The sequence was collected from a woman aged 18-30 years with Graves' hyperthyroidism. This chain links TRBV20-1 with TRBJ2-1; a possible D gene is TRBD1 (6 bases). Sequenced input: peripheral blood or thyroid tissue (not recorded which). The CDR3 nucleotides are TGCAGTGCTAGAGATGAGGGGGACTACAATGAGCAGTTCTTC. The encoded protein is CSARDEGDYNEQFF.